The next 19 T cell receptor beta chains were all read from a single sample in a study of cytomegalovirus exposure and HLA in healthy donors. The PCR used 60 Vbeta and 13 Jbeta primers. Repertoires were generated with immunoSEQ multiplex PCR, while TCRdb's copy carries only in-frame clones and drops some. This repertoire shows around 170,000 clones, around 80% found once; its top ten account for roughly 5%. Material: PBMCs. These receptors originate from a man aged 40-49 years in good health and CMV-seronegative.

The chain carries TRBV18 and TRBJ2-1, with TRBD1 identical over 10 bases. Germline V lookup: CDR1 KGHSH, CDR2 LQKENI. Trimming cost V 2 bases and J 3 bases; bases outside gene matches: 10. This CDR3 has 18 amino acids. CDR3 DNA: TGTGCCAGCTCACCATTCGTCCCCGGGACAGGGGTCTACAATGAGCAGTTCTTC. Protein sequence: CASSPFVPGTGVYNEQFF.

Only a few counts were recorded for this clone. The chain carries TRBV10-1 and TRBJ2-5; tentatively, D is TRBD2 (6 bases). The assigned J gene may be wrong: the sequence end matches TRBJ2-7 better. The germline V gene encodes CDR1 WNHNN and CDR2 SYGVQD (reference sequence). The CDR3 extends over 14 amino acids. The CDR3 region is CASSDGGNSYEQYF. The CDR3 DNA reads TGCGCCAGCAGTGACGGGGGAAACTCCTACGAGCAGTACTTC.

This chain joins TRBV7-2 and TRBJ2-5; the match to TRBD1 covers 9 bases. Trimming took 2 bases from V and 4 from J; bases not matched to a gene: 8. The length of the CDR3 is 16 residues. Germline V CDR1 and CDR2: SGHTA, FQGNSA. CDR3 in amino acids: CASSLTRTGAGETQYF. DNA of the CDR3: TGTGCCAGCAGCTTAACCAGGACAGGGGCGGGAGAGACCCAGTACTTC.

The rearrangement uses TRBV5-1 and TRBJ2-7; TRBD2 matches at 9 bases. Germline CDR1 is SGHRS and CDR2 is YFSETQ. V was pared by 0 bases and J by 4 bases, with 5 bases of the junction left unmatched. The CDR3 totals 15 residues. This CDR3 reads CASSLGLAGKYEQYF. CDR3 sequence (DNA): TGCGCCAGCAGCTTGGGCCTAGCGGGGAAATACGAGCAGTACTTC.

The chain has TRBV19 and TRBJ1-4; a possible D gene is TRBD1 (6 bases). V was cut by 5 bases and J by 5 bases, with 18 bases left in between. Germline-derived CDR1 and CDR2 are LNHDA and SQIVND (reference sequence). This CDR3 spans 16 amino acids. The CDR3: CASSPNPGHRNEKLFF. CDR3 DNA sequence: TGTGCCAGTAGTCCCAATCCGGGACATAGAAATGAAAAACTGTTTTTT.

The V gene is TRBV4-2, the J gene TRBJ1-3; TRBD1 might be the D (6 bases). Germline CDR1 LGHNA, CDR2 YNFKEQ. V lost 5 bases and J lost 3, with 17 bases in between. CDR3 size: 16 residues. The CDR3 DNA follows: TGTGCCAGCAGCTTAATTCAGTTGGACAGTGGAAACACCATATATTTT. This sequence encodes CASSLIQLDSGNTIYF.

The chain is built from TRBV27 and TRBJ2-1, with 7 bases identical to TRBD1. The CDR3 is 14 residues long. V dropped 5 bases and J dropped 9; count of bases not matched to a gene: 10. Germline loops: CDR1 MNHEY, CDR2 SMNVEV (reference sequence). CDR3 coding DNA: TGTGCCAGCAGTCCCCGACAGGGCTTCGGTGAGCAGTTCTTC. Translated: CASSPRQGFGEQFF.

This chain's CDR3 is CASSTRTEATYEQYF. The CDR3 nucleotides are TGTGCCAGCAGTACCCGGACAGAGGCCACCTACGAGCAGTACTTC. J is TRBJ2-5 and V is TRBV27; tentatively, D is TRBD1 (6 bases). The J call may be mistaken, given a closer DNA end match to TRBJ2-7. The germline V gene has CDR1 MNHEY and CDR2 SMNVEV (reference sequence). The CDR3 runs to 15 residues.

The chain is built from TRBV2 and TRBJ2-7, with D perhaps matching TRBD1 (6 bases). Looked up from germline, CDR1 is SNHLY and CDR2 is FYNNEI. V lost 4 bases and J lost 5, with 15 bases in between. The CDR3 is 14 residues long. CDR3 amino acids: CASSVTQGGHEQYF. CDR3 DNA: TGTGCCAGCAGTGTAACACAGGGTGGCCACGAGCAGTACTTC.

A word on this clone: At one end the junction does not follow the germline gene, possibly because of a read error. The chain employs TRBV4-2 and TRBJ2-1; D gene uncertain. The CDR3 runs to 15 residues. Germline V lookup: CDR1 LGHNA, CDR2 YNFKEQ. The CDR3 DNA reads TGTGCCAGCAGCCAAGCCCAGCCTAACTACGATGAGCAGTTCTTC. This translates into CASSQAQPNYDEQFF.

With respect to this clone: Additional DNA sequences in this sample encode the identical CDR3. The chain combines TRBV9 with TRBJ2-7; D is possibly TRBD2 (6 bases). The germline V gene has CDR1 SGDLS and CDR2 YYNGEE. CDR3 length: 15 amino acids. Trimming left V 0 bases short and J 4 bases short, with 14 bases between. The CDR3: CASSVAPGVNYEQYF. For the CDR3, the DNA is TGTGCCAGCAGCGTAGCCCCGGGAGTGAATTACGAGCAGTACTTC.

This clone was recorded a few times. V is TRBV27 and J is TRBJ2-1; D gene ambiguous. CDR3 length: 16 amino acids. The V gene lost 5 bases and the J gene lost 0 bases, with 14 bases spanning the gap. CDR1 and CDR2 (germline): MNHEY, SMNVEV (reference sequence). DNA of the CDR3: TGTGCCAGCAGTCCGCGAGGCCGTTACTCCTACAATGAGCAGTTCTTC. It yields the protein CASSPRGRYSYNEQFF.

V and J are TRBV6-5 and TRBJ2-5, with a possible D match to TRBD1 (6 bases). With the DNA end fitting TRBJ2-7 better, the J assignment may be wrong. The length of the CDR3 is 15 residues. The germline gives CDR1 MNHEY, CDR2 SVGAGI. The CDR3 here is CASSYSMGALYEQYF. CDR3 DNA: TGTGCCAGCAGTTACTCGATGGGGGCTCTTTACGAGCAGTACTTC.

The J gene is TRBJ2-5, the V gene TRBV5-3; D possibly corresponds to TRBD2 (6 bases). TRBV5-3 is sorted into the ORF group, with uncertain function. Trimming pared 8 bases from V and 10 bases from J, leaving 12 bases between. This CDR3 has 10 amino acids. CDR3 loop: CASCMRGQYF. CDR3 bases: TGTGCCAGTTGCATGCGGGGCCAGTACTTC.

The V call is TRBV7-2, the J call TRBJ1-2; D gene uncertain. V was clipped by 2 bases and J by 4 bases, with 14 bases between them. Germline CDR1 reads SGHTA; CDR2 reads FQGNSA. The CDR3 covers 15 residues. CDR3 DNA sequence: TGTGCCAGCAGCTTAATGTCAGGTAGCGGCTATGGCTACACCTTC. Protein: CASSLMSGSGYGYTF.

This rearrangement joins TRBV11-3 to TRBJ2-6, with a possible D match to TRBD1 (6 bases). There are 15 residues in the CDR3. The germline V gene has CDR1 SGHNT and CDR2 YENEEA. V lost 0 bases and J 11 bases, leaving 14 bases between the germline ends. The CDR3 loop reads CASSLEGRGSDVLTF. The DNA for the CDR3 is TGTGCCAGCAGCTTAGAGGGTAGGGGGAGCGACGTCCTGACTTTC.

The rearrangement links TRBV10-2 to TRBJ2-2; D is possibly TRBD2 (6 bases). The CDR3 totals 13 residues. Germline V gene lookup returns CDR1 WSHSY and CDR2 SAAADI. Trimming removed 6 bases from V and 4 bases from J, with 9 bases in between. CDR3 bases: TGCGCCAGCAGGGATAGCGGCACCGGGGAGCTGTTTTTT. Protein sequence: CASRDSGTGELFF.

The rearrangement links TRBV19 to TRBJ1-2; 8 bases are a match to TRBD1. The V gene's germline CDR1 is LNHDA and CDR2 SQIVND (reference sequence). V lost 0 bases, J lost 6 bases, and 6 bases stayed unmatched. CDR3 length: 15 residues. CDR3 coding DNA: TGTGCCAGTAGTATAGAGTCACAGGGGGGCCATGGCTACACCTTC. Its protein is CASSIESQGGHGYTF.

Only one count was recorded for this clone. V and J are TRBV6-1 and TRBJ1-4, with D perhaps matching TRBD1 (6 bases). From germline, CDR1 is MNHNS and CDR2 SASEGT. Trimming removed 4 bases at V and 2 bases at J, with 11 bases between. There are 15 residues in the CDR3. The CDR3 here is CASSGLRGTNEKLFF. Written as DNA, the CDR3 is TGTGCCAGCAGTGGGCTCAGGGGCACTAATGAAAAACTGTTTTTT.